Detailed here is one TCR beta chain. Its antigen is as yet unknown. This entry belongs to a study of glioma-infiltrating T cells. Study as a whole: WHO grade II oligodendrogliomas or astrocytomas, plus non-recurrent WHO grade IV glioblastomas, were sampled.

CDR3 length: 14 amino acids. Trimming stripped 10 bases from V and 7 bases from J, with 17 bases between. Germline CDR1 ENHRY, CDR2 SYGVKD. Study-level findings and limits: Above-expected tissue-blood divergence occurred in all gliomas, most in low-grade ones. A blood CDR3 motif signature was depleted in highly divergent patients.

TCR alpha and beta CDR3 regions were amplified from RNA using iRepertoire nested multiplex PCR. Input was roughly 95-400 ng of tissue mRNA or PBMC total RNA. TCRdb redid the calling of the multiplex PCR reads with MiXCR, one entry per CDR3 protein. The profile shows more than 300,000 distinct CDR3 sequences, 41% of them singletons. What was sequenced was glioma tissue, nonneoplastic brain tissue, or PBMCs (not recorded which). This receptor was taken from a human donor with low-grade glioma or glioblastoma, undergoing nonglioma brain surgery, or in good health (not recorded which). The J gene is TRBJ1-6, the V gene TRBV10-3, with a tentative D call TRBD1 (5 bases). CDR3 sequence (DNA): TGTGCCACCTCAGTTCAGGGCTGGAATTCACCCCTCCACTTT. It encodes CATSVQGWNSPLHF.